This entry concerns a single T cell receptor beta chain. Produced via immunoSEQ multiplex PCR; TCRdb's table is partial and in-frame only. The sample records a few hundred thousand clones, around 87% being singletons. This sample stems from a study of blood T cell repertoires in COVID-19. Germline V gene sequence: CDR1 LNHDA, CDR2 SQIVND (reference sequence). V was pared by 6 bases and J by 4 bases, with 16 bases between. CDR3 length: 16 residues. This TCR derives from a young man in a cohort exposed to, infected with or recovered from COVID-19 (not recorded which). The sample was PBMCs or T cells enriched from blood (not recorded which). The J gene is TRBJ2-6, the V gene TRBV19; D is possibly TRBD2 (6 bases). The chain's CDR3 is CASRRDHDSGANVLTF. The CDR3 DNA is TGTGCCAGTAGGCGGGACCACGATTCGGGGGCCAACGTCCTGACTTTC.